Listed below are T cell receptor beta chains from one sample, sequenced in a study of T cell responses to AZD1222 COVID-19 vaccine. Sequencing used immunoSEQ multiplex PCR; TCRdb keeps in-frame clones, though not all of them. The repertoire consists of around 200,000 clones, with around 90% occurring once and the leading ten covering roughly a quarter. The sample was peripheral blood, taken 28 days after the second AZD1222 dose. These receptors were obtained from an adult who received the AZD1222 COVID-19 vaccine. The CDR3 runs from the conserved cysteine through the conserved F or W. The D gene is left open where the match is weak. Clone size is shown for a subset of rows, as once, few, many or a class of expanded clone.

TRBJ2-1 NA TRBV10-1 NA CARSSAKTKGEAYNEQFF TGCGCCAGGTCGTCAGCTAAAACAAAGGGGGAGGCCTACAATGAGCAGTTCTTC
TRBJ2-1 TRBD2 TRBV24-1 NA CATSDGYGGRDYNEQFF TGTGCCACCAGTGATGGCTATGGCGGGAGAGACTACAATGAGCAGTTCTTC
TRBJ2-7 NA TRBV7-8 NA CASSLVGSEQYF TGTGCCAGCAGCTTAGTCGGAAGCGAGCAGTACTTC
TRBJ1-5 NA TRBV19 NA CASSLRNQPQHF TGTGCCAGTAGCCTGAGGAATCAGCCCCAGCATTTT
TRBJ2-7 NA TRBV18 NA CASSPSSKEQYF TGTGCCAGCTCACCATCGAGTAAGGAGCAGTACTTC
TRBJ2-5 NA TRBV3-1/TRBV3-2 once CASSQELPGTYNRETQYF TGTGCCAGCAGCCAAGAGCTCCCTGGGACCTATAACAGGGAGACCCAGTACTTC
TRBJ2-7 NA TRBV27 NA CASKPTGVGTYEQYF TGTGCCAGCAAACCTACGGGGGTGGGTACCTACGAGCAGTACTTC
TRBJ2-7 TRBD2 TRBV19 NA CASSATGTTIYEQYF TGTGCCAGTAGTGCAACCGGGACTACCATCTACGAGCAGTACTTC
TRBJ1-1 NA TRBV12-3/TRBV12-4 NA CASSFTLNTEAFF TGTGCCAGCAGTTTCACCTTGAACACTGAAGCTTTCTTT
TRBJ2-1 TRBD1 TRBV30 NA CAWSPDRAVYNEQFF TGTGCCTGGAGTCCCGACAGGGCTGTCTACAATGAGCAGTTCTTC
TRBJ2-7 NA TRBV27 NA CASSLSRNSYEQYF TGTGCCAGCAGTTTAAGCAGGAACTCCTACGAGCAGTACTTC
TRBJ2-1 NA TRBV7-6 NA CASSLDLGDNEQFF TGTGCCAGCAGCTTAGACTTGGGTGACAATGAGCAGTTCTTC
TRBJ2-1 NA TRBV27 once CASTRRSLLYNEQFF TGTGCCAGCACCCGGAGGTCCCTCCTTTACAATGAGCAGTTCTTC
TRBJ2-5 NA TRBV28 NA CASSPPRETQYF TGTGCCAGCAGTCCACCCAGAGAGACCCAGTACTTC
TRBJ2-7 NA TRBV25-1 NA CASSDLGTGGSYEQYF TGTGCCAGCAGTGATCTAGGAACAGGTGGCTCCTACGAGCAGTACTTC
TRBJ2-3 NA TRBV28 once CASIRMWGQGTDTQYF TGTGCCAGCATCCGGATGTGGGGGCAGGGCACAGATACGCAGTATTTT
TRBJ1-5 NA TRBV28 once CASSQGSGNQPQHF TGTGCCAGCAGCCAGGGGAGTGGCAATCAGCCCCAGCATTTT
TRBJ2-1 NA TRBV7-3 once CASSPLGGTSSYNEQFF TGTGCCAGCAGCCCACTCGGAGGGACAAGCTCCTACAATGAGCAGTTCTTC
TRBJ2-5 NA TRBV3-1/TRBV3-2 NA CASSQVSGAGETQYF TGTGCCAGCAGCCAAGTGTCGGGGGCAGGGGAGACCCAGTACTTC
TRBJ2-5 NA TRBV6-5 once CASSFGSPQETQYF TGTGCCAGCAGTTTCGGCTCCCCCCAAGAGACCCAGTACTTC
TRBJ1-4 NA TRBV18 NA CASSLGGFEDEKLFF TGTGCCAGCTCACTCGGGGGGTTTGAGGATGAAAAACTGTTTTTT
TRBJ2-7 NA TRBV7-9 NA CASSPSAVSYEQYF TGTGCCAGCAGCCCCTCGGCAGTCTCCTACGAGCAGTACTTC
TRBJ2-5 NA TRBV7-2 NA CASSQGREETQYF TGTGCCAGCTCCCAGGGCAGGGAAGAGACCCAGTACTTC
TRBJ1-6 NA TRBV30 NA CAWSVGRGRSPLHF TGTGCCTGGAGTGTAGGGAGGGGGAGATCACCCCTCCACTTT
TRBJ2-6 TRBD1 TRBV28 NA CASWSGGAGANVLTF TGTGCCAGTTGGTCAGGGGGCGCTGGGGCCAACGTCCTGACTTTC
TRBJ2-7 NA TRBV6-5 NA CASSSPTGITEQYF TGTGCCAGCAGTTCCCCGACAGGTATCACCGAGCAGTACTTC
TRBJ1-3 NA TRBV6-2/TRBV6-3 once CASSFSTLSSGNTIYF TGTGCCAGCAGTTTTTCCACCCTGAGCTCTGGAAACACCATATATTTT
TRBJ2-5 TRBD1 TRBV7-2 NA CASSEGQGVRARETQYF TGTGCCAGCAGCGAGGGACAGGGGGTCAGGGCCCGGGAGACCCAGTACTTC
TRBJ1-1 TRBD1 TRBV7-3 NA CASSSRPGTGGTEAFF TGTGCCAGCAGCTCCCGACCCGGGACAGGGGGGACTGAAGCTTTCTTT
TRBJ1-2 NA TRBV27 NA CASSTLGPGTNYGYTF TGTGCCAGCAGTACCCTCGGGCCAGGGACTAACTATGGCTACACCTTC
TRBJ2-7 TRBD1 TRBV5-1 NA CASSPDRDRTGEQYF TGCGCCAGCAGCCCCGACCGGGACAGGACAGGTGAGCAGTACTTC
TRBJ2-7 NA TRBV7-2 NA CASSLDRAWNPRNEQYF TGTGCCAGCAGCTTGGATCGGGCGTGGAATCCGCGGAACGAGCAGTACTTC
TRBJ2-1 NA TRBV6-4 NA CASSSEQGRYNEQFF TGTGCCAGCAGTTCTGAACAGGGCCGTTACAATGAGCAGTTCTTC
TRBJ1-5 NA TRBV18 NA CASSQLPGSTTGDQPQHF TGTGCCAGCTCTCAACTCCCAGGCTCAACGACGGGGGATCAGCCCCAGCATTTT
TRBJ1-3 NA TRBV21-1 NA CASIQLSGNTIYF TGTGCCAGCATCCAGCTCTCTGGAAACACCATATATTTT
TRBJ2-1 TRBD2 TRBV4-3 NA CASSQVMGGSYNEQFF TGCGCCAGCAGCCAAGTCATGGGAGGGTCCTACAATGAGCAGTTCTTC
TRBJ1-2 NA TRBV13 few CASSLEGRIANYGYTF TGTGCCAGCAGCTTAGAGGGCAGGATAGCTAACTATGGCTACACCTTC
TRBJ2-7 TRBD2 TRBV7-2 NA CASSWGSRGSGEQYF TGTGCCAGCAGCTGGGGTTCTCGCGGGAGTGGCGAGCAGTACTTC
TRBJ2-7 TRBD1 TRBV2 NA CASRHRDSTYEQYF TGTGCCAGCAGACACCGGGACAGCACCTACGAGCAGTACTTC
TRBJ2-3 NA TRBV7-2 NA CASSLVVDTQYF TGTGCCAGCAGCTTAGTGGTAGATACGCAGTATTTT
TRBJ1-6 TRBD1 TRBV6-5 NA CASSRTGGSPLHF TGTGCCAGCAGTAGGACAGGGGGTTCACCCCTCCACTTT
TRBJ2-7 NA TRBV7-9 NA CASSVRPYEQYF TGTGCCAGCAGCGTTCGACCATACGAGCAGTACTTC
TRBJ2-4 NA TRBV21-1 NA CASTSRRNGRAHIQYF TGTGCCAGCACTTCACGAAGAAACGGCAGGGCGCACATTCAGTACTTC
TRBJ2-1 TRBD2 TRBV5-5 NA CASNDRPPGLAGHNEQFF TGTGCCAGCAACGACAGGCCTCCGGGACTAGCGGGCCACAATGAGCAGTTCTTC
TRBJ1-5 NA TRBV3-1/TRBV3-2 NA CASSHQGQPQHF TGTGCCAGCAGCCATCAGGGTCAGCCCCAGCATTTT
TRBJ2-5 NA TRBV18 NA CASSPPAAGMGETQYF TGTGCCAGCTCACCACCGGCGGCAGGGATGGGAGAGACCCAGTACTTC
TRBJ2-3 NA TRBV5-1 NA CASSLGLATTDTQYF TGCGCCAGCAGCCTCGGGCTAGCGACCACAGATACGCAGTATTTT
TRBJ2-3 NA TRBV21-1 once CASSRQVESGDTQYF TGTGCCAGCAGCAGACAGGTAGAAAGTGGGGATACGCAGTATTTT
TRBJ2-7 NA TRBV7-8 NA CASSLKVEQYF TGTGCCAGCAGCCTAAAGGTGGAGCAGTACTTC
TRBJ2-3 NA TRBV20-1 NA CSARVDTQYF TGCAGTGCTAGAGTAGATACGCAGTATTTT
TRBJ2-1 NA TRBV6-5 NA CASSYDQAMINEQFF TGTGCCAGCAGTTACGATCAGGCCATGATTAATGAGCAGTTCTTC
TRBJ2-6 TRBD2 TRBV4-2 NA CASSPGYGGRGFSGANVLTF TGTGCCAGCAGCCCAGGCTATGGCGGGAGGGGCTTCTCTGGGGCCAACGTCCTGACTTTC